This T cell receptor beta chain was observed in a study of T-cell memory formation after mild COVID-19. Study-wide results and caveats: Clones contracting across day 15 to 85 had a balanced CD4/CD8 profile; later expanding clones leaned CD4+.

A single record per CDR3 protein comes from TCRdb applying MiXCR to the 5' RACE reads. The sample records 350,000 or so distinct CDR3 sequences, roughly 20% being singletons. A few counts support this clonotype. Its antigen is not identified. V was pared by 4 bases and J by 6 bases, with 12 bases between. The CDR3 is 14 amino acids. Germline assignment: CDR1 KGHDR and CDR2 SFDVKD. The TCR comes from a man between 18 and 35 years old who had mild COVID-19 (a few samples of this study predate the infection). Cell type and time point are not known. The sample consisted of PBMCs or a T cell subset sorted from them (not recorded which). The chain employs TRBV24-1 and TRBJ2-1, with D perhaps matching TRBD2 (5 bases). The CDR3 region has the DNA TGTGCCACCAGTGACTCCGTGAGGGCCAATGAGCAGTTCTTC. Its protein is CATSDSVRANEQFF.